These 5 T cell receptor beta chains were sequenced from one sample in a study of blood T cells in healthy people across ages. Sample-barcoded 5' priming and a J-beta primer mix drove a second PCR of roughly 7 to 11 cycles. A single record per CDR3 protein comes from TCRdb applying MiXCR to the 5' RACE reads. The table lists around 1,000,000 distinct CDR3 sequences, more than 30% of them singletons. The material sequenced was blood. Receptors originate from a man younger than 35 in good health.

This sequence joins TRBV5-1 and TRBJ2-3; maybe TRBD2 (6 bases). V lost 4 bases, J lost 3 bases, and 12 bases lay in between. Germline V gene lookup returns CDR1 SGHRS and CDR2 YFSETQ. This CDR3 region has 14 residues. The CDR3 region has the DNA TGCGCCAGCAGCGGAGGGACGAAAACAGATACGCAGTATTTT. Amino acids: CASSGGTKTDTQYF.

This sequence joins TRBV27 and TRBJ1-1; TRBD1 aligns across 12 bases. The CDR3 spans 16 residues. Germline CDR1 is MNHEY and CDR2 is SMNVEV (reference sequence). Trimming cost V 4 bases and J 5 bases; bases outside gene matches: 8. CDR3 residues: CASSSGDRGLGTEAFF. As DNA, the CDR3 is TGTGCCAGCAGTTCGGGGGACAGGGGGCTAGGAACTGAAGCTTTCTTT.

This clonotype occurred a few times. This rearrangement joins TRBV27 to TRBJ2-3; the D is unclear. The V end was cut by 4 bases, the J end by 0 bases, with 8 bases between. CDR1 and CDR2 from the germline V gene are MNHEY and SMNVEV (reference sequence). This CDR3 region has 14 residues. CDR3 amino acids: CASSYADSTDTQYF. In nucleotides, the CDR3 is TGTGCCAGCAGTTATGCAGATAGCACAGATACGCAGTATTTT.

This rearrangement joins TRBV20-1 to TRBJ2-1; D is perhaps TRBD1 (7 bases). CDR3 length: 16 residues. Germline loops: CDR1 DFQATT, CDR2 SNEGSKA (reference sequence). Deletions cut 1 base from V and 3 bases from J, with 16 bases between. The CDR3 nucleotides read TGCAGTGCTAGAGCCGCAGGGGGGACCTACTACAATGAGCAGTTCTTC. Its protein is CSARAAGGTYYNEQFF.

The V and J genes are TRBV4-3 and TRBJ1-2; D is unclear. V was pared by 1 base and J by 4 bases, with 13 bases between. Germline-derived CDR1 and CDR2 are LGHNA and YSLEER. The CDR3 length is 15 residues. In DNA, the CDR3 is TGCGCCAGCAGCCAAGGTGGCAGCTATCCCTATGGCTACACCTTC. As protein: CASSQGGSYPYGYTF.